This entry features one TCR beta chain sequence. Its specificity is unknown. The V gene lost 3 bases and the J gene lost 0 bases, with 11 bases spanning the gap. This CDR3 comprises 16 residues. The germline V gene has CDR1 SNHLY and CDR2 FYNNEI. This sample is drawn from a study of cytomegalovirus exposure and HLA in healthy donors. Findings of the study overall: Researchers catalogued about 150 TCR beta chains as cytomegalovirus-associated. The dataset shows that most TCR sequences were rare, while some public TCRs occurred in many donors.

Some clones are missing from TCRdb's copy, which holds only in-frame ones; the method was immunoSEQ multiplex PCR. The sample shows under 200,000 clones, around 85% of them seen only once. The study drew the donors from its roughly 130-subject validation cohort, separate from the 666-subject first cohort. This chain links TRBV2 with TRBJ2-2, with D uncertain. The sequence derives from a woman aged 25 to 39 in good health and CMV-seronegative. The sequencing sample was made of PBMCs. For the CDR3, the DNA is TGTGCCAGCAGTGACGGGCAGCCCGCGAACACCGGGGAGCTGTTTTTT. As protein: CASSDGQPANTGELFF.